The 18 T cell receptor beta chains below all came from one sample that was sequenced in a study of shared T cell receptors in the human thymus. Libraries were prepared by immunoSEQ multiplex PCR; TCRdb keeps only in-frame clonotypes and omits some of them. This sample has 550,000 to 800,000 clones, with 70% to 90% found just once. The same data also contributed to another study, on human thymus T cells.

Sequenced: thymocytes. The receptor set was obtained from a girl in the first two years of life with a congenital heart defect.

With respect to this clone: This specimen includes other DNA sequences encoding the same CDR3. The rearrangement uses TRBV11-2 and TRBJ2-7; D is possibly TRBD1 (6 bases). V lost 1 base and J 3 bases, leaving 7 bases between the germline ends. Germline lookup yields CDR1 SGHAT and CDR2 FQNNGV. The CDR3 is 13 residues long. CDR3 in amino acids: CASSLGGGYEQYF. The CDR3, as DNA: TGTGCCAGCAGCTTAGGAGGGGGCTACGAGCAGTACTTC.

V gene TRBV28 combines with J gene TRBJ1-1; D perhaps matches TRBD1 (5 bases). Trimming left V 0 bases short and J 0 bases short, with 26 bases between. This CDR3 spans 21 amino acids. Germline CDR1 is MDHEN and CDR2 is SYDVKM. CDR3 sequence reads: CASSLCIVKVCSDNMNTEAFF. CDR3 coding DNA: TGTGCCAGCAGTTTATGCATCGTCAAGGTTTGTTCGGACAACATGAACACTGAAGCTTTCTTT.

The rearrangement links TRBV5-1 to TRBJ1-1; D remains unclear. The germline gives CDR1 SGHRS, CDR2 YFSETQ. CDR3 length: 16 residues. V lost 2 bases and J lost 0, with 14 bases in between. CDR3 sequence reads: CASSLSRVRLNTEAFF. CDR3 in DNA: TGCGCCAGCAGCTTATCTCGGGTCCGGCTGAACACTGAAGCTTTCTTT.

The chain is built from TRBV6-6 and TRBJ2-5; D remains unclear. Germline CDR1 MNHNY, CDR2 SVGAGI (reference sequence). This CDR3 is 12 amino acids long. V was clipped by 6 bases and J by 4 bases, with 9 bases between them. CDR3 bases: TGTGCCAGCAGCTCAGGAAGAGAGACCCAGTACTTC. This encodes CASSSGRETQYF.

In DNA form, the CDR3 reads TGTGCCAGCAGCCCGAGGGACAGGGGGCTTGCCTTCTACGAGCAGTACTTC. Protein product: CASSPRDRGLAFYEQYF. This chain uses TRBV9 with TRBJ2-7; 12 nucleotides agree with TRBD1. The CDR3 covers 17 residues. Trimming cost V 4 bases and J 3 bases; bases outside gene matches: 11. The V gene's germline CDR1 is SGDLS and CDR2 YYNGEE. The full variable domain, its missing parts supplied by reference TRBV9 and TRBJ2-7, is DSGVTQTPKHLITATGQRVTLRCSPRSGDLSVYWYQQSLDQGLQFLIQYYNGEERAKGNILERFSAQQFPDLHSELNLSSLELGDSALYFCASSPRDRGLAFYEQYFGPGTRLTVT.

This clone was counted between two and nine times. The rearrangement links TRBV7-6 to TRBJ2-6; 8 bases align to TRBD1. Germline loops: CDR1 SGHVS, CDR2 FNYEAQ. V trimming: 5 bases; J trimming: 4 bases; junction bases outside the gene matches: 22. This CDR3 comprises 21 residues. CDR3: CASSKRRKDRGPWGGANVLTF. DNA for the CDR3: TGTGCCAGCAGCAAAAGACGAAAAGACAGGGGCCCATGGGGGGGGGCCAACGTCCTGACTTTC.

In DNA form, the CDR3 reads TGTGCCAGCACTGAGACAGGGCGCCCCACTGAAGCTTTCTTT. Protein: CASTETGRPTEAFF. The gene calls are TRBV25-1 and TRBJ1-1, with 7 bases matching TRBD1. The length of the CDR3 is 14 residues. Trimming removed 7 bases from V and 4 bases from J; junction bases left unmatched: 9. The germline V gene encodes CDR1 MGHDK and CDR2 SYGVNS.

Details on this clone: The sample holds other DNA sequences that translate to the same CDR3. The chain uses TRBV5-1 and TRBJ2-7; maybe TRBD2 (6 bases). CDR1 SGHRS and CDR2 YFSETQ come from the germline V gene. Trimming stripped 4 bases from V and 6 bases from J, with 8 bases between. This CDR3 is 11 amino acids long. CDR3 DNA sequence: TGCGCCAGCAGCCCCGGGGGCGAGCAGTACTTC. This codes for CASSPGGEQYF. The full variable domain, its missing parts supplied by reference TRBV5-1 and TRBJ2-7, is KAGVTQTPRYLIKTRGQQVTLSCSPISGHRSVSWYQQTPGQGLQFLFEYFSETQRNKGNFPGRFSGRQFSNSRSEMNVSTLELGDSALYLCASSPGGEQYFGPGTRLTVT.

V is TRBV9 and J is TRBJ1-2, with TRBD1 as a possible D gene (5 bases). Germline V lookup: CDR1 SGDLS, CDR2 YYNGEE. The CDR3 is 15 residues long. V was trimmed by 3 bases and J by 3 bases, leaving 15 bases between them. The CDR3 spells CASSADSPRYYGYTF. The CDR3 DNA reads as TGTGCCAGCAGCGCTGACAGCCCCCGATACTATGGCTACACCTTC.

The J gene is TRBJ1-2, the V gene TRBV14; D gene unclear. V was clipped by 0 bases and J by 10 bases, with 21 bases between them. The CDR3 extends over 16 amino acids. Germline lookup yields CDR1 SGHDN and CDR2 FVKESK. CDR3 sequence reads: CASSQDFVTDDSLYTF. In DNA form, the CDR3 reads TGTGCCAGCAGCCAAGATTTCGTCACAGACGATTCCCTCTACACCTTC.

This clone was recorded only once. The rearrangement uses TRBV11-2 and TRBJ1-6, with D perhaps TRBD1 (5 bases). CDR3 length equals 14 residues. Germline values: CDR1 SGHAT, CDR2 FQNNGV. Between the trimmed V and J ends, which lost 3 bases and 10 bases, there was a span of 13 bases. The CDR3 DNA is TGTGCCAGCAGCTTCGACAGTCAGGGCTCACCCCTCCACTTT. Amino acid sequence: CASSFDSQGSPLHF. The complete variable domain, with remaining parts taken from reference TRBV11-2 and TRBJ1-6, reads EAGVAQSPRYKIIEKRQSVAFWCNPISGHATLYWYQQILGQGPKLLIQFQNNGVVDDSQLPKDRFSAERLKGVDSTLKIQPAKLEDSAVYLCASSFDSQGSPLHFGNGTRLTVT.

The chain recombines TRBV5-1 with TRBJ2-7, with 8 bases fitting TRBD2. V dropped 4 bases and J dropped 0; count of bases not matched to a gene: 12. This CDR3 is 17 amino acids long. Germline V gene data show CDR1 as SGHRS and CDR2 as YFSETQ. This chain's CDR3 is CASSTPRTGGSSYEQYF. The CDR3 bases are TGCGCCAGCAGCACCCCCCGTACGGGGGGGAGCTCCTACGAGCAGTACTTC. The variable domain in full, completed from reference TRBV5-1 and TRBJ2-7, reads KAGVTQTPRYLIKTRGQQVTLSCSPISGHRSVSWYQQTPGQGLQFLFEYFSETQRNKGNFPGRFSGRQFSNSRSEMNVSTLELGDSALYLCASSTPRTGGSSYEQYFGPGTRLTVT.

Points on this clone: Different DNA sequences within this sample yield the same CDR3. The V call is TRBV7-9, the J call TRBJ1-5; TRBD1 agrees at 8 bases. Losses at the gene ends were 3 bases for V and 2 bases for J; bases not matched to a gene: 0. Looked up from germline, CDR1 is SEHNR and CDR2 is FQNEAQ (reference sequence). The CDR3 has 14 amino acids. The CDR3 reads CASSLGQGNQPQHF. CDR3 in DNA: TGTGCCAGCAGCTTGGGACAGGGCAATCAGCCCCAGCATTTT.

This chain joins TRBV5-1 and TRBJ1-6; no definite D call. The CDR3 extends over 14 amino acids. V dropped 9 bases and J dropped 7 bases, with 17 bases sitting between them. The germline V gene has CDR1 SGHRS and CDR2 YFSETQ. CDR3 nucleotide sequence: TGCGCCACCGCGGAAGGCCTCCTGAATTCACCCCTCCACTTT. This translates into CATAEGLLNSPLHF. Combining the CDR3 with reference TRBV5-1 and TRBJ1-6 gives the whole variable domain KAGVTQTPRYLIKTRGQQVTLSCSPISGHRSVSWYQQTPGQGLQFLFEYFSETQRNKGNFPGRFSGRQFSNSRSEMNVSTLELGDSALYLCATAEGLLNSPLHFGNGTRLTVT.

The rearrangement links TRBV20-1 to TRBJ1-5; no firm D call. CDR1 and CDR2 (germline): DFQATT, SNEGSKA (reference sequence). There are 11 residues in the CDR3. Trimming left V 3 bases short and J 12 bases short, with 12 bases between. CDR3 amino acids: CSARVGPDQHF. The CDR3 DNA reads TGCAGTGCTAGGGTTGGGCCAGACCAGCATTTT.

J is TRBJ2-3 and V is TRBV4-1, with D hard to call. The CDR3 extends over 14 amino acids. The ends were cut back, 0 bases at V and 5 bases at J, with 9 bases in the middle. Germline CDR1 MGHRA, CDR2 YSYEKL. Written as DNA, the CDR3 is TGCGCCAGCAGCCAAGATCTTTTAGAAGATACGCAGTATTTT. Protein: CASSQDLLEDTQYF.

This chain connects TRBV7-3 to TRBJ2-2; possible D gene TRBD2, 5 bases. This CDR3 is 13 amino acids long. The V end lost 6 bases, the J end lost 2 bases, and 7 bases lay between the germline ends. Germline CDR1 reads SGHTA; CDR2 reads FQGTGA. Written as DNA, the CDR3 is TGTGCCAGCAGTCCGGGAAACACCGGGGAGCTGTTTTTT. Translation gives CASSPGNTGELFF.

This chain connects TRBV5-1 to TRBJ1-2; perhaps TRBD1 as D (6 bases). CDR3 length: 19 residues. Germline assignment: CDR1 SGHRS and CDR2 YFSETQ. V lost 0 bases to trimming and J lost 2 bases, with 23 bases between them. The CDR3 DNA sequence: TGCGCCAGCAGCTTGGTGGGGACTCCACAGGGAGGGATGAACTATGGCTACACCTTC. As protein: CASSLVGTPQGGMNYGYTF.